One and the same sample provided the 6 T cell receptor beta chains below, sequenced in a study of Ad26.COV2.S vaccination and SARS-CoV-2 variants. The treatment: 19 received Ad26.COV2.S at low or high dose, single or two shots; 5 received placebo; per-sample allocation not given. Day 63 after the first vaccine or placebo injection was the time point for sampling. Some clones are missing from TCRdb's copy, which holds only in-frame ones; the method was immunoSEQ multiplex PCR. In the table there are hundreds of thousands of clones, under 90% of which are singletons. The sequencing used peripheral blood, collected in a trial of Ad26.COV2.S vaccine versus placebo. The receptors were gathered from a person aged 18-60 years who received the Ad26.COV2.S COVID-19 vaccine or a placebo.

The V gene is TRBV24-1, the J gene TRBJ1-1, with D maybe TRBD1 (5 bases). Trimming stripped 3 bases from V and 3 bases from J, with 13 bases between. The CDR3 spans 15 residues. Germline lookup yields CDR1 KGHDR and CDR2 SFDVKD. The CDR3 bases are TGTGCCACCAGTGATCCTACCTTAGGGGACACTGAAGCTTTCTTT. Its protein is CATSDPTLGDTEAFF.

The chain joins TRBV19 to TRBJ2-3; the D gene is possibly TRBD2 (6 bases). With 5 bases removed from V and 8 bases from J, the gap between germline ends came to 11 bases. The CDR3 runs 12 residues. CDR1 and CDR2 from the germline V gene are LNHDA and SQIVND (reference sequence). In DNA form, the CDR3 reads TGTGCCAGTAGTCCGGAGGGCGGTACGCAGTATTTT. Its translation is CASSPEGGTQYF.

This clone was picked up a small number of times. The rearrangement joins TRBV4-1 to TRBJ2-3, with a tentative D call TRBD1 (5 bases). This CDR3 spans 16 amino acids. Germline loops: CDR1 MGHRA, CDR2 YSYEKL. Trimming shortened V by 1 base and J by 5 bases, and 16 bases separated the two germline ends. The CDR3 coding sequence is TGCGCCAGCAGCCAAGCGCTCCAGGGCTTGGGAGATACGCAGTATTTT. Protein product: CASSQALQGLGDTQYF.

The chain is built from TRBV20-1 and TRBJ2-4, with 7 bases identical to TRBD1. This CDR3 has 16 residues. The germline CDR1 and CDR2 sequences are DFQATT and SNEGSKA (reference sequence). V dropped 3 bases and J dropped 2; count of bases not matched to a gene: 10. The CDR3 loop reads CSASTKGALTKNIQYF. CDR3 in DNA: TGCAGTGCTAGTACCAAGGGGGCGCTGACCAAAAACATTCAGTACTTC.

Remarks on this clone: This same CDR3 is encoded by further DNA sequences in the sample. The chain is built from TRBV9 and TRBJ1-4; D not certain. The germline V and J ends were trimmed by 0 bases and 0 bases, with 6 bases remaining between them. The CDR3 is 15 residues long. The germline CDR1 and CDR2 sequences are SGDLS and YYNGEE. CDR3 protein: CASSVGAATNEKLFF. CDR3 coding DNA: TGTGCCAGCAGCGTAGGAGCAGCAACTAATGAAAAACTGTTTTTT. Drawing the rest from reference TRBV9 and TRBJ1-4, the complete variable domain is DSGVTQTPKHLITATGQRVTLRCSPRSGDLSVYWYQQSLDQGLQFLIQYYNGEERAKGNILERFSAQQFPDLHSELNLSSLELGDSALYFCASSVGAATNEKLFFGSGTQLSVL.

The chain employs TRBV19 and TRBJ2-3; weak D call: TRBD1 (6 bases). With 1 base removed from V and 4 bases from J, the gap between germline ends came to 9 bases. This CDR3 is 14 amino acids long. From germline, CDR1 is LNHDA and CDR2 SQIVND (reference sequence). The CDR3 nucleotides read TGTGCCAGTAGTATAGGCCAGGGGTCAGATACGCAGTATTTT. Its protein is CASSIGQGSDTQYF.